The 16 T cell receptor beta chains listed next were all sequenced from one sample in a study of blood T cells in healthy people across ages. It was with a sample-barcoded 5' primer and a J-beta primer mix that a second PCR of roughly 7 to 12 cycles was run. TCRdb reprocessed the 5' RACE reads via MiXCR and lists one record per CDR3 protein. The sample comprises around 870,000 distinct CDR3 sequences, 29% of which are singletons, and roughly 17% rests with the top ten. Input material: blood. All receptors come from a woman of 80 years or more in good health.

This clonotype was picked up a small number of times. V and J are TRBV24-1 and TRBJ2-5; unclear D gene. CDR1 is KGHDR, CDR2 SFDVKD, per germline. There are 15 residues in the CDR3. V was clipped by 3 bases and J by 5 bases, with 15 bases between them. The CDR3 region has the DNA TGTGCCACCAGTGATCCTGGCACGCTAGGGGAGACCCAGTACTTC. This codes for CATSDPGTLGETQYF.

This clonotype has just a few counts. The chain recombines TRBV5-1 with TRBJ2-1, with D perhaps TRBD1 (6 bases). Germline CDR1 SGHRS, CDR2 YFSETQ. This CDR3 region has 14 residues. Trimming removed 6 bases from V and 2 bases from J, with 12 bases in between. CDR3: CASNGGTTYNEQFF. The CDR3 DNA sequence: TGCGCCAGCAATGGGGGCACTACCTACAATGAGCAGTTCTTC.

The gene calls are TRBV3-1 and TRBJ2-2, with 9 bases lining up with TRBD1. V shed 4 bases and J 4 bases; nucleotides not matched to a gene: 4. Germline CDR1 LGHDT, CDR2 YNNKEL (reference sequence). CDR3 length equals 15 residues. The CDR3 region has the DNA TGTGCCAGCAGCCCCCGGACAGGGGCCACCGGGGAGCTGTTTTTT. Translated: CASSPRTGATGELFF.

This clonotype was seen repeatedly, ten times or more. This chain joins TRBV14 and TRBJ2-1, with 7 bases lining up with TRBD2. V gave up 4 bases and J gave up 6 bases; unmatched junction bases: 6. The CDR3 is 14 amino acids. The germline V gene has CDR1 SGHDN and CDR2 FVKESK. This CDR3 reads CASSRDYASNEQFF. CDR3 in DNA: TGTGCCAGCAGCCGGGACTACGCCTCCAATGAGCAGTTCTTC.

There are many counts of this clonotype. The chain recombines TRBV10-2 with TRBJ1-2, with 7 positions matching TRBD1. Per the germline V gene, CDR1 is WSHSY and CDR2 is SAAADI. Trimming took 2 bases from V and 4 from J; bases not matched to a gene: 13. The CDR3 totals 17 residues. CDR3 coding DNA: TGCGCCAGCAGTGAGATCATTACCGGGACAGCTCCCTATGGCTACACCTTC. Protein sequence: CASSEIITGTAPYGYTF.

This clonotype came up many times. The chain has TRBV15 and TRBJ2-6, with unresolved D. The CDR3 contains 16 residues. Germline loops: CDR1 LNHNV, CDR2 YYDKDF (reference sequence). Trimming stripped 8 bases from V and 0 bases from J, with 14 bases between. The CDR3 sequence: CATGRFTYSGANVLTF. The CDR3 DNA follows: TGTGCCACCGGCCGGTTTACTTACTCTGGGGCCAACGTCCTGACTTTC.

The CDR3 is CASSQDRSSLSGANVLTF. CDR3 DNA sequence: TGCGCCAGCAGCCAGGACAGGTCCTCTCTGTCGGGGGCCAACGTCCTGACTTTC. V usage is TRBV4-3 and J usage is TRBJ2-6; 7 positions match TRBD1. CDR3 size: 18 residues. From germline, CDR1 is LGHNA and CDR2 YSLEER. Unmatched junction bases numbered 12, after V lost 3 bases and J lost 4 bases.

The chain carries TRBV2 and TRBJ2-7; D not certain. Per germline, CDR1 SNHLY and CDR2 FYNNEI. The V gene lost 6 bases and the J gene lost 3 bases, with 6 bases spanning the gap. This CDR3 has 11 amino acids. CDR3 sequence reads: CASRAFYEQYF. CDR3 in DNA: TGTGCCAGCAGGGCATTCTACGAGCAGTACTTC.

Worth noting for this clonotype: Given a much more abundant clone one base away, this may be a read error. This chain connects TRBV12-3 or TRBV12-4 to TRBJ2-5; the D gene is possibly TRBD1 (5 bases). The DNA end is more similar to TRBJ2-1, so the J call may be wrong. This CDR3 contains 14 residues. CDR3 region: CASSPHRRKETQFF. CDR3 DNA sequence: TGTGCCAGCAGTCCCCACAGGAGAAAAGAGACCCAGTTCTTC.

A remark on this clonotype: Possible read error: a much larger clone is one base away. CDR3 nucleotides: TGTACCAGCAGCTTAGTTCCGCGGGATCAGCCCCAGCATTTT. As protein: CTSSLVPRDQPQHF. The genes are TRBV7-2 and TRBJ1-5; D gene ambiguous. The CDR3 is 14 residues long. CDR1 and CDR2 (germline): SGHTA, FQGNSA. V lost 1 base and J 5 bases, leaving 9 bases between the germline ends.

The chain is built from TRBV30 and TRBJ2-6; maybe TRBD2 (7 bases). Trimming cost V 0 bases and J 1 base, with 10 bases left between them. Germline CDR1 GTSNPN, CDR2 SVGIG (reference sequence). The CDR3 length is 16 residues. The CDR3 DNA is TGTGCCTGGAGTGTAGGGGGGGGATCTGGGGCCAACGTCCTGACTTTC. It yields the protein CAWSVGGGSGANVLTF.

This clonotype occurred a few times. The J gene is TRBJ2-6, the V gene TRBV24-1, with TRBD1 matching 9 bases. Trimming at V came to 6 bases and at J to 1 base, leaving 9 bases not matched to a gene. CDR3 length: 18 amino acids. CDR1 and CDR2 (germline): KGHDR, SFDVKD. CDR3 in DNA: TGTGCCACCAGTCCCCCCGGGACAGGGATATCTGGGGCCAACGTCCTGACTTTC. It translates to CATSPPGTGISGANVLTF.

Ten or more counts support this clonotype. The CDR3 coding sequence is TGTGCCAGCAGCTTATTCCGACAGCAAGAGACCCAGTACTTC. Amino acid sequence: CASSLFRQQETQYF. The V gene is TRBV11-2, the J gene TRBJ2-5; perhaps TRBD1 as D (5 bases). Trimming took off 2 bases at V and 2 bases at J, with 9 bases between the two ends. The CDR3 covers 14 residues. Germline V gene data show CDR1 as SGHAT and CDR2 as FQNNGV.

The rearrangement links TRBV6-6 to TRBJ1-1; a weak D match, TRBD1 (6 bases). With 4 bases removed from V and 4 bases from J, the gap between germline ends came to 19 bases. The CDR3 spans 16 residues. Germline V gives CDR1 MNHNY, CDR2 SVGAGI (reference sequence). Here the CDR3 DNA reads TGTGCCAGCAGTTCGACTAAACAAGGGGGAGGCACTGAAGCTTTCTTT. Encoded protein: CASSSTKQGGGTEAFF.

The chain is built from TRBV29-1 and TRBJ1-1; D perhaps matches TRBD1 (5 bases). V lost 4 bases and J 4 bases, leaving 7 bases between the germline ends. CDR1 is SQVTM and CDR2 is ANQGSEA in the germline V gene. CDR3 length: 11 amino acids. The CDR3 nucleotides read TGCAGCGTTGGCGGGGGCACTGAAGCTTTCTTT. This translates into CSVGGGTEAFF.

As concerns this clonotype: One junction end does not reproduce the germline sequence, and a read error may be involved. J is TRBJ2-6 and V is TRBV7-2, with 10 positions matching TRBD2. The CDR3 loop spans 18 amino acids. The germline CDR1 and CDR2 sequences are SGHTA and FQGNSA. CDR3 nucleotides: TGTGCCGGCAGCTTAACTAGCGGGGCCGTCTCTGGGGCCAACGTCCTGACTTTC. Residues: CAGSLTSGAVSGANVLTF.